This TCR beta chain is from a study of blood T cell repertoires in COVID-19. Overall study context: COVID-19 samples, acute and convalescent, were from the United States, Italy and Spain. PBMCs, B-cell-depleted T cells, or T cells were the source of the cDNA or gDNA that made up the material.

The CDR3 consists of 16 residues. The participants were between about 18 and 90 years old and came from 24 US areas. Original handling: Amplification with reference gene primers provided the estimates of nucleated cell counts. The assay was immunoSEQ multiplex PCR, and TCRdb's table has in-frame clones only and misses some. The DNA gave D and trimming, while V, J and clone size come from that table. The table has about 190,000 clones, approximately 84% seen once. This sequence originates from a woman under 40 who had recovered from COVID-19. Input material: PBMCs or T cells enriched from blood (not recorded which). The rearrangement uses TRBV12-2 and TRBJ1-4; TRBD1 reflects the table's D call only, with no check against the DNA. TRBV12-2 is listed as a pseudogene. CDR3 region: CASRPSTGRIGEKLFF. CDR3 in DNA: TGTGCAAGTCGCCCTTCGACAGGGCGAATAGGTGAAAAACTGTTTTTT.